Each of the 10 T cell receptor beta chains below was sequenced from the same sample in a study of human T cells and chemical hapten exposure. Treatment here: therapeutic diphenylcyclopropenone sensitization with weekly scalp DPC. The library tagged individual cDNA molecules with unique molecular identifiers. One entry per CDR3 protein, called by TCRdb with MiXCR from the reads. The sample consists of about 490 distinct CDR3 sequences, just over 65% of them appearing once. The sequences come from whole blood, collected before DPC sensitization or 2, 6, or about 24 weeks after (not recorded which). The receptors derive from an adult with alopecia areata. Some clones in this sample may be carry-over from other donors' samples. This table probably holds off-target reads from a library built for another chain.

V is TRBV5-1 and J is TRBJ2-7; 7 bases map to TRBD2. After removal of 4 bases from V and 3 bases from J, the junction contained 7 bases not matched to a gene. Germline assignment: CDR1 SGHRS and CDR2 YFSETQ. The CDR3 length is 14 residues. CDR3 coding DNA: TGCGCCAGCAGCCTGTCGGGGAGGGACTACGAGCAGTACTTC. Translated, it gives CASSLSGRDYEQYF.

The V call is TRBV7-9, the J call TRBJ1-1; possible D gene TRBD1, 5 bases. The ends were cut back, 0 bases at V and 4 bases at J, with 9 bases in the middle. In germline, CDR1 is SEHNR, CDR2 FQNEAQ (reference sequence). This CDR3 has 14 residues. The CDR3 spells CASSLAGRGTEAFF. In nucleotides, the CDR3 is TGTGCCAGCAGCTTAGCGGGGCGAGGCACTGAAGCTTTCTTT.

This chain uses TRBV2 with TRBJ2-3; 9 bases map to TRBD1. Trimming at V came to 9 bases and at J to 4 bases, leaving 11 bases not matched to a gene. Germline CDR1 SNHLY, CDR2 FYNNEI. The CDR3 extends over 15 amino acids. The CDR3 DNA reads as TGTGCCAGTACCGGGACAGGGATGGTCTCAGATACGCAGTATTTT. Translated, it gives CASTGTGMVSDTQYF.

The V call is TRBV20-1, the J call TRBJ1-1, with 9 nucleotides matching TRBD1. The CDR3 is made up of 15 amino acids. Germline V gene sequence: CDR1 DFQATT, CDR2 SNEGSKA (reference sequence). With V trimmed by 6 bases and J by 0 bases, 8 bases remained unmatched. Here the CDR3 reads CSASGTGSMNTEAFF. The CDR3 nucleotides read TGCAGTGCGAGCGGGACAGGGAGTATGAACACTGAAGCTTTCTTT.

This chain's CDR3 is CASSLAFPGQGTYEQYF. For the CDR3, the DNA is TGTGCCAGCAGCTTAGCCTTCCCGGGACAGGGAACCTACGAGCAGTACTTC. The J gene is TRBJ2-7, the V gene TRBV11-2; TRBD1 agrees at 9 bases. The germline gives CDR1 SGHAT, CDR2 FQNNGV. This CDR3 comprises 17 residues. V dropped 1 base and J dropped 2; count of bases not matched to a gene: 9. The full variable domain, completed using reference TRBV11-2 and TRBJ2-7, is EAGVAQSPRYKIIEKRQSVAFWCNPISGHATLYWYQQILGQGPKLLIQFQNNGVVDDSQLPKDRFSAERLKGVDSTLKIQPAKLEDSAVYLCASSLAFPGQGTYEQYFGPGTRLTVT.

In this sample, this clonotype turned up once. This chain uses TRBV7-2 with TRBJ2-5; tentatively, D is TRBD1 or TRBD2 (5 bases each). Trimming took off 0 bases at V and 4 bases at J, with 12 bases between the two ends. Looked up from germline, CDR1 is SGHTA and CDR2 is FQGNSA. CDR3 size: 15 residues. CDR3 bases: TGTGCCAGCAGCTTAGCCGGGGCCAGCACAGAGACCCAGTACTTC. This encodes CASSLAGASTETQYF.

The chain links TRBV5-1 to TRBJ1-1; D is undetermined. This CDR3 has 13 residues. From germline, CDR1 is SGHRS and CDR2 YFSETQ. V shed 0 bases and J shed 6 bases, with 9 bases lying between them. CDR3 coding DNA: TGCGCCAGCAGCTTGGAACTCCGGGCTGAAGCTTTCTTT. This encodes CASSLELRAEAFF.

The chain combines TRBV6-5 with TRBJ1-6; D may be TRBD1 (6 bases). This CDR3 is 16 amino acids long. The ends were cut back, 0 bases at V and 8 bases at J, with 14 bases in the middle. Germline values: CDR1 MNHEY, CDR2 SVGAGI. The CDR3 coding sequence is TGTGCCAGCAGTTACTCAGGGGGTCGTAGAGATTCACCCCTCCACTTT. It codes for CASSYSGGRRDSPLHF.

This clonotype was counted between two and nine times. This sequence joins TRBV7-2 and TRBJ2-3; 7 bases match TRBD2. In germline, CDR1 is SGHTA, CDR2 FQGNSA. This CDR3 is built from 17 residues. V shed 8 bases and J 2 bases; nucleotides not matched to a gene: 16. Here the CDR3 DNA reads TGTGCCAGCCGCCAGCGGGAACGATTTGGGTTCACAGATACGCAGTATTTT. Protein sequence: CASRQRERFGFTDTQYF.

The chain carries TRBV29-1 and TRBJ2-1; tentatively, D is TRBD1 (6 bases). Germline CDR1 is SQVTM and CDR2 is ANQGSEA. Trimming removed 5 bases at V and 7 bases at J, with 18 bases between. The CDR3 runs to 14 residues. This CDR3 reads CSVTYRVTGNEQFF. The CDR3 coding sequence is TGCAGCGTTACTTACAGGGTCACAGGGAATGAGCAGTTCTTC.